Below are 19 T cell receptor beta chains sequenced from a single sample in a study of CD8+CD57+ T cells in acquired aplastic anemia. TCR beta VDJ and CDR3 profiling used genomic DNA as template. Each CDR3 protein is one row after TCRdb ran MiXCR on the reads. The sample has around 250,000 distinct CDR3 sequences; approximately 82% are singletons. Only patients with CD8+CD57+ cell expansion on flow cytometry were chosen for sequencing. Sequencing was carried out using sorted CD4+, CD8+, or CD8+CD57+ T cells (not recorded which) from PBMCs. Receptors originate from a human donor with aplastic anemia.

The chain employs TRBV7-8 and TRBJ2-7; no definite D call. This CDR3 comprises 18 residues. Germline V CDR1 and CDR2: SGHVS, FQNEAQ. V was trimmed by 2 bases and J by 1 base, leaving 21 bases between them. This chain's CDR3 is CASSLPPGPAALSYEQYV. In DNA form, the CDR3 reads TGTGCCAGCAGCTTACCGCCAGGTCCCGCTGCGCTGTCCTACGAGCAGTACGTC.

This chain connects TRBV15 to TRBJ1-6; D gene unclear. V dropped 1 base and J dropped 9 bases, with 10 bases sitting between them. The CDR3 runs 14 residues. The germline CDR1 and CDR2 sequences are LNHNV and YYDKDF (reference sequence). The CDR3 bases are TGTGCCACCAGCAGAGTAGAAGCTTTTTCACCCCTCCACTTT. This codes for CATSRVEAFSPLHF.

In regard to this clonotype: Likely a read error: the CDR3 ends without its conserved phenylalanine or tryptophan. The limits of the CDR3 on the DNA are not certain, so only TCRdb's listed CDR3 is given. This sequence joins TRBV7-9 and TRBJ2-3; TRBD2, as called in the table, went unchecked against the DNA. The length of the CDR3 is 14 amino acids, counting both ends. The germline V gene has CDR1 SEHNR and CDR2 FQNEAQ (reference sequence). The CDR3 protein is CASSPPGRPSAQRL.

V and J are TRBV2 and TRBJ2-3; tentative D call: TRBD2 (6 bases). Germline lookup yields CDR1 SNHLY and CDR2 FYNNEI. The germline V and J ends were trimmed by 2 bases and 11 bases, with 14 bases remaining between them. The CDR3 runs to 13 residues. The CDR3 region has the DNA TGTGCCAGCAGTGAACTAGCGTACAATGAGCAGTATTTT. This gives the protein CASSELAYNEQYF.

This clonotype occurred once. At one end the junction does not follow the germline gene, possibly because of a read error. This chain connects TRBV7-9 to TRBJ2-1; D is ambiguous. Germline CDR1 SEHNR, CDR2 FQNEAQ (reference sequence). The CDR3 sequence is 15 residues long. In DNA form, the CDR3 reads TGTGCCAGCAGCTTATACGATAGCTACTACAATGAGCTGTTCTTC. This sequence encodes CASSLYDSYYNELFF.

This clonotype came up a few times. The chain carries TRBV5-8 and TRBJ2-3; D is uncertain. CDR3 length equals 14 residues. Germline V gene sequence: CDR1 SGHTS, CDR2 YDEGEE. V was pared by 2 bases and J by 6 bases, with 13 bases between. The CDR3 DNA follows: TGTGCCAGCAGCTTAGCGCTGGGTCACGATACGCAGTATTTT. Residues: CASSLALGHDTQYF.

This chain's CDR3 is CASSLAAGGDAQYYEQYV. The DNA for the CDR3 is TGTGCCAGCAGCTTAGCGGCAGGCGGCGATGCGCAGTATTACGAGCAGTACGTC. The rearrangement links TRBV7-8 to TRBJ2-7; D unresolved. The CDR3 totals 18 residues. Trimming shortened V by 0 bases and J by 4 bases, and 22 bases separated the two germline ends. Germline-derived CDR1 and CDR2 are SGHVS and FQNEAQ.

This clonotype was seen a single time. This chain joins TRBV5-4 and TRBJ2-3; D gene unclear. The ends were cut back, 6 bases at V and 6 bases at J, with 17 bases in the middle. The CDR3 is 14 residues long. Looked up from germline, CDR1 is SGHNT and CDR2 is YYREEE (reference sequence). CDR3 in DNA: TGTGCCAGCACCTCCAGCCCACGTCCCGATACGCAGTATTTT. Encoded protein: CASTSSPRPDTQYF.

The genes are TRBV19 and TRBJ2-5; TRBD2 might be the D (6 bases). The germline V gene has CDR1 LNHDA and CDR2 SQIVND (reference sequence). This CDR3 has 14 residues. V was trimmed by 5 bases and J by 5 bases, leaving 15 bases between them. Here the CDR3 reads CASSSTPTRETQYF. The CDR3 region has the DNA TGTGCCAGTAGTTCCACTCCGACTAGGGAGACCCAGTACTTC.

With respect to this clonotype: The CDR3 carries no conserved terminal phenylalanine or tryptophan, so it likely arises from a read error. No DNA is shown, since the ends of the CDR3 on it are uncertain; the CDR3 is the one TCRdb lists. The chain couples TRBV14 to TRBJ2-3. CDR1 is SGHDN and CDR2 is FVKESK in the germline V gene. The CDR3 adds up to 13 amino acids, both ends counted. The CDR3 region is CASRDVGTEAFLV.

The genes are TRBV11-2 and TRBJ2-6; 9 nucleotides line up with TRBD2. V lost 8 bases to trimming and J lost 4 bases; unmatched junction nucleotides: 9. This CDR3 is 16 amino acids long. Per germline, CDR1 SGHAT and CDR2 FQNNGV. CDR3 region: CASAGTSFHGANVLTF. The CDR3 DNA sequence: TGTGCCAGCGCCGGGACTAGCTTCCACGGGGCCAACGTCCTGACTTTC.

The chain uses TRBV7-3 and TRBJ2-7; D remains ambiguous. V lost 8 bases and J lost 3, with 29 bases in between. The CDR3 has 18 amino acids. CDR1 and CDR2 (germline): SGHTA, FQGTGA. The CDR3 DNA follows: TGTGCCAGCTCAAGTCAGCCCAACGCCGCTGACCACTGCTACGAGCAGTACGTC. Its translation is CASSSQPNAADHCYEQYV.

In its sample, this clonotype was seen a few times. In this CDR3 the conserved last residue, phenylalanine or tryptophan, is missing, so a read error is likely. Because the CDR3's place on the DNA is in doubt, the DNA is left out and the CDR3 is given as listed by TCRdb. CDR3 sequence reads: CASSLDGAEQYVV. The genes are TRBV7-8 and TRBJ2-3. The CDR3 has 13 amino acids, counting both end residues. Germline CDR1 and CDR2: SGHVS and FQNEAQ.

The rearrangement uses TRBV24-1 and TRBJ2-3; D not resolved. Trimming stripped 3 bases from V and 6 bases from J, with 6 bases between. CDR1 and CDR2 from the germline V gene are KGHDR and SFDVKD. This CDR3 has 12 residues. The CDR3 nucleotides are TGTGCCACCAGTGATAGCGTGGATACGCAGTATTTT. Its translation is CATSDSVDTQYF.

The rearrangement joins TRBV15 to TRBJ2-1; D unresolved. Germline V lookup: CDR1 LNHNV, CDR2 YYDKDF (reference sequence). V was shortened by 1 base and J by 13 bases, with 17 bases between the two germline ends. This CDR3 has 14 amino acids. The CDR3 coding sequence is TGTGCCACCAGCAGAGCTAGGCAGGAAGAGACCCAGTTCTTC. It encodes CATSRARQEETQFF.

This chain joins TRBV7-8 and TRBJ2-3; tentatively, D is TRBD2 (6 bases). V was clipped by 0 bases and J by 11 bases, with 21 bases between them. The CDR3 runs to 16 residues. The germline CDR1 and CDR2 sequences are SGHVS and FQNEAQ. CDR3 nucleotides: TGTGCCAGCAGCTTAGCGGGAGGTCCCAATACGCAGAAGCAGTATTTT. It is translated as CASSLAGGPNTQKQYF.

This chain connects TRBV7-2 to TRBJ1-1; D gene unclear. The CDR3 contains 15 residues. CDR1 is SGHTA and CDR2 is FQGNSA in the germline V gene. The V and J ends lost 1 base and 13 bases respectively, with 22 bases between them. The CDR3 nucleotides are TGTGCCAGCAGCTTAGATCGAGGTCGCGATACGCAGTATTTCTTT. Protein: CASSLDRGRDTQYFF.

This clonotype was observed a few times. One end of the junction does not line up with germline, which may come from a read error. The chain combines TRBV19 with TRBJ2-1; unclear D gene. The germline V gene encodes CDR1 LNHDA and CDR2 SQIVND (reference sequence). CDR3 size: 13 residues. The CDR3 here is CASSLSWDGEKFF. The CDR3 nucleotides are TGTGCCAGTAGTCTTTCATGGGATGGTGAGAAGTTCTTC.

This clonotype appeared a few times. The chain combines TRBV29-1 with TRBJ2-7; 10 positions match TRBD2. This CDR3 is 14 amino acids long. Germline CDR1 is SQVTM and CDR2 is ANQGSEA. V lost 7 bases and J lost 6; bases outside the gene matches: 12. The CDR3 sequence: CSAKREGRPGEQYF. In nucleotides, the CDR3 is TGCAGCGCCAAGCGGGAGGGCCGTCCGGGCGAGCAGTACTTC.